Each of the 20 T cell receptor beta chains below was sequenced from the same sample in a study of T cell responses to AZD1222 COVID-19 vaccine. Clones were sequenced by immunoSEQ multiplex PCR, and TCRdb holds only the in-frame ones, with some missing. The sample carries roughly 140,000 clones, approximately 88% recorded once. The material was peripheral blood, obtained on day 0 of AZD1222 vaccination. The receptor set was obtained from an adult in good health.

The chain joins TRBV5-5 to TRBJ2-5; D is unresolved. Trimming pared 0 bases from V and 1 base from J, leaving 7 bases between. Germline V CDR1 and CDR2: SGHKS, YYEKEE (reference sequence). The CDR3 is 14 residues long. CDR3 amino acids: CASSLVSSQETQYF. CDR3 bases: TGTGCCAGCAGCTTGGTGTCTTCCCAAGAGACCCAGTACTTC.

J is TRBJ1-2 and V is TRBV30, with D possibly being TRBD1 (6 bases). Trimming shortened V by 2 bases and J by 8 bases, and 12 bases separated the two germline ends. This CDR3 is built from 12 residues. The germline V gene encodes CDR1 GTSNPN and CDR2 SVGIG (reference sequence). CDR3 in amino acids: CAWSPTGRGYTF. CDR3 in DNA: TGTGCCTGGAGTCCTACAGGGCGAGGCTACACCTTC.

The V call is TRBV27, the J call TRBJ2-1, with 8 bases that match TRBD2. Looked up from germline, CDR1 is MNHEY and CDR2 is SMNVEV (reference sequence). The ends lost 8 bases at V and 5 bases at J; junction bases unmatched: 14. The CDR3 loop spans 16 amino acids. DNA for the CDR3: TGTGCCAGCGCCACCCGAACTAGCGGCTTTCACAATGAGCAGTTCTTC. This codes for CASATRTSGFHNEQFF.

The chain joins TRBV2 to TRBJ1-4; D is uncertain. V gave up 8 bases and J gave up 5 bases, with 15 bases separating them. This CDR3 has 14 residues. The germline V gene has CDR1 SNHLY and CDR2 FYNNEI. The CDR3 bases are TGTGCCAGCCGAGACGCCAGATCCAATGAAAAACTGTTTTTT. This translates into CASRDARSNEKLFF.

This chain joins TRBV18 and TRBJ1-2, with TRBD1 matching 7 bases. Germline CDR1 reads KGHSH; CDR2 reads LQKENI. With V trimmed by 1 base and J by 2 bases, 7 bases remained unmatched. The CDR3 has 16 residues. The CDR3 reads CASSPLPGTDNYGYTF. The DNA for the CDR3 is TGTGCCAGCTCACCACTTCCCGGGACAGACAACTATGGCTACACCTTC.

This clone has a handful of counts. The chain joins TRBV19 to TRBJ1-5, with D possibly matching TRBD1 (6 bases). CDR1 and CDR2 (germline): LNHDA, SQIVND (reference sequence). This CDR3 contains 15 residues. V was cut by 4 bases and J by 3 bases, with 13 bases left in between. CDR3 in amino acids: CASSTRQGYNQPQHF. CDR3 DNA: TGTGCCAGTAGTACCCGGCAGGGGTACAATCAGCCCCAGCATTTT.

The chain links TRBV29-1 to TRBJ1-2; D unresolved. V was cut by 6 bases and J by 6 bases, with 17 bases left in between. The CDR3 is 13 amino acids. Germline assignment: CDR1 SQVTM and CDR2 ANQGSEA. CDR3 nucleotide sequence: TGCAGCGTGATCGTGGGCCGGCTCAATGGCTACACCTTC. Protein sequence: CSVIVGRLNGYTF.

The chain links TRBV7-9 to TRBJ2-1; 15 positions agree with TRBD2. CDR1 and CDR2 (germline): SEHNR, FQNEAQ (reference sequence). V lost 8 bases to trimming and J lost 5 bases; unmatched junction nucleotides: 22. This CDR3 region has 21 residues. In nucleotides, the CDR3 is TGTGCCAGCGGCAGAGTCCCCCCCGGGACTAGCGGGAGGTTAGCCCACAATGAGCAGTTCTTC. Translating it yields CASGRVPPGTSGRLAHNEQFF.

The genes are TRBV5-1 and TRBJ2-2, with 7 bases fitting TRBD2. CDR3 length: 15 residues. The germline V gene has CDR1 SGHRS and CDR2 YFSETQ. The V and J ends lost 7 bases and 7 bases, in that order; junction bases with no gene match: 13. In DNA form, the CDR3 reads TGCGCCAGCTCGCCCGCGGGAGAAGTCAGCGGGGAGCTGTTTTTT. The encoded protein is CASSPAGEVSGELFF.

This chain's CDR3 is CASSFGRYGNTEAFF. The DNA for the CDR3 is TGTGCCAGCAGCTTTGGGCGTTACGGGAACACTGAAGCTTTCTTT. V gene TRBV5-6 combines with J gene TRBJ1-1; D ambiguous. V dropped 2 bases and J dropped 1 base, with 12 bases sitting between them. The germline CDR1 and CDR2 sequences are SGHDT and YYEEEE. This CDR3 region has 15 residues.

This chain joins TRBV2 and TRBJ1-5, with no clear D. Germline loops: CDR1 SNHLY, CDR2 FYNNEI. The CDR3 is 14 residues long. Trimming cost V 7 bases and J 0 bases, with 10 bases left between them. CDR3 sequence (DNA): TGTGCCAGCAACCGGGATTTTAGCAATCAGCCCCAGCATTTT. This encodes CASNRDFSNQPQHF.

The rearrangement joins TRBV6-5 to TRBJ1-3; 7 positions match TRBD1. This CDR3 is built from 15 residues. V trimming: 6 bases; J trimming: 0 bases; junction bases outside the gene matches: 5. Per germline, CDR1 MNHEY and CDR2 SVGAGI. CDR3 amino acids: CASSDRASSGNTIYF. CDR3 coding DNA: TGTGCCAGCAGCGACAGGGCCAGCTCTGGAAACACCATATATTTT.

The gene calls are TRBV6-5 and TRBJ1-1; no definite D call. The CDR3 has 15 amino acids. Germline CDR1 is MNHEY and CDR2 is SVGAGI. V lost 10 bases, J lost 1 base, and 19 bases lay in between. The CDR3 protein is CATAAPRGENTEAFF. The CDR3 region has the DNA TGTGCCACCGCGGCTCCACGGGGAGAGAACACTGAAGCTTTCTTT.

The chain is built from TRBV3-1 (or the pseudogene TRBV3-2) and TRBJ1-1; 7 nucleotides agree with TRBD1. This CDR3 contains 13 residues. Looked up from germline, CDR1 is LGHDT and CDR2 is YNNKEL (reference sequence). Trimming took 8 bases from V and 4 from J; bases not matched to a gene: 7. The CDR3 reads CASAPTGITEAFF. The CDR3 region has the DNA TGTGCCAGCGCACCGACAGGGATCACTGAAGCTTTCTTT.

This sequence joins TRBV7-2 and TRBJ1-2; D call uncertain. This CDR3 is built from 16 residues. Per the germline V gene, CDR1 is SGHTA and CDR2 is FQGNSA. V lost 5 bases to trimming and J lost 1 base, with 17 bases between them. The CDR3 region has the DNA TGTGCCAGCAGCCGCAGTGCCTCGGGTAGTAACTATGGCTACACCTTC. It is translated as CASSRSASGSNYGYTF.

The rearrangement links TRBV19 to TRBJ2-2, with 8 bases that match TRBD1. The V and J ends lost 6 bases and 4 bases, in that order; junction bases with no gene match: 7. Germline lookup yields CDR1 LNHDA and CDR2 SQIVND (reference sequence). There are 15 residues in the CDR3. The CDR3 region has the DNA TGTGCCAGTAGCCCCGGGACAGGAGTCACCGGGGAGCTGTTTTTT. Amino acid sequence: CASSPGTGVTGELFF.

CDR3 loop: CASSPRSKETQYF. Written as DNA, the CDR3 is TGTGCCAGCAGCCCTCGGAGCAAAGAGACCCAGTACTTC. This chain uses TRBV9 with TRBJ2-5, with no clear D. V dropped 4 bases and J dropped 3 bases, with 10 bases sitting between them. Germline V gene sequence: CDR1 SGDLS, CDR2 YYNGEE. The CDR3 consists of 13 residues.

The chain uses TRBV5-4 and TRBJ1-2, with TRBD1 identical over 9 bases. The J segment lost 8 bases and the V segment lost 1 base, leaving 6 bases of the junction unmatched. Germline loops: CDR1 SGHNT, CDR2 YYREEE (reference sequence). This CDR3 has 14 amino acids. CDR3 region: CASSLTGGAGGYTF. The CDR3 nucleotides read TGTGCCAGCAGCTTGACAGGGGGCGCGGGAGGCTACACCTTC.

This rearrangement joins TRBV5-1 to TRBJ2-1; possibly TRBD2 for D (6 bases). V lost 1 base to trimming and J lost 2 bases, with 13 bases between them. The CDR3 loop spans 16 amino acids. CDR1 SGHRS and CDR2 YFSETQ come from the germline V gene. The chain's CDR3 is CASSLNEGGAYNEQFF. Written as DNA, the CDR3 is TGCGCCAGCAGCTTGAATGAGGGAGGCGCCTACAATGAGCAGTTCTTC.

The chain joins TRBV6-1 to TRBJ2-2, with TRBD2 identical over 10 bases. The V gene's germline CDR1 is MNHNS and CDR2 SASEGT. V shed 4 bases, J shed 1 base, and the junction held 0 bases outside the gene matches. There are 15 residues in the CDR3. The chain's CDR3 is CASSVAGGNTGELFF. The CDR3 nucleotides read TGTGCCAGCAGTGTAGCGGGAGGGAACACCGGGGAGCTGTTTTTT.